These 14 T cell receptor beta chains were sequenced from one sample in a study of cytomegalovirus exposure and HLA in healthy donors. Amplification used 60 Vbeta primers and 13 Jbeta primers. Assay used: immunoSEQ multiplex PCR; TCRdb lists only in-frame clones, some missing. The table has about 180,000 clones, 82% seen once; the top ten hold 1.5% to 1.9%. What was sequenced was PBMCs. Receptors originate from a man aged 40-50 years in good health and CMV-seronegative.

This clone was seen only once. The chain joins TRBV4-1 to TRBJ1-1; TRBD1 might be the D (5 bases). This CDR3 has 14 residues. CDR1 is MGHRA and CDR2 is YSYEKL in the germline V gene. V was pared by 6 bases and J by 5 bases, with 16 bases between. CDR3 sequence: CASSLNLQETEAFF. DNA of the CDR3: TGCGCCAGCAGTCTTAACTTACAGGAAACTGAAGCTTTCTTT.

The V and J genes are TRBV5-6 and TRBJ1-1; D is unclear. Deletions cut 4 bases from V and 7 bases from J, with 14 bases between. The CDR3 contains 13 residues. Germline assignment: CDR1 SGHDT and CDR2 YYEEEE. The CDR3 here is CASSPPPGSEAFF. The CDR3 DNA follows: TGTGCCAGCAGCCCCCCCCCGGGGAGTGAAGCTTTCTTT.

The genes are TRBV5-1 and TRBJ1-3; D uncertain. CDR3 length: 15 amino acids. Trimming took 0 bases from V and 0 from J, leaving 7 bases between them. Germline CDR1 is SGHRS and CDR2 is YFSETQ. The CDR3 loop is CASSLDGSSGNTIYF. DNA of the CDR3: TGCGCCAGCAGCTTGGATGGCAGCTCTGGAAACACCATATATTTT.

The genes are TRBV5-4 and TRBJ2-1, with a weak D call TRBD1 (6 bases). V lost 3 bases and J 8 bases, leaving 12 bases between the germline ends. The CDR3 runs 13 residues. CDR1 and CDR2 from the germline V gene are SGHNT and YYREEE (reference sequence). The CDR3 DNA is TGTGCCAGCAGCTCTACTAGGGGGTATGAGCAGTTCTTC. Translating gives CASSSTRGYEQFF.

This clone has a single count. V and J are TRBV2 and TRBJ2-7; 8 bases agree with TRBD1. This CDR3 has 14 residues. Germline CDR1 is SNHLY and CDR2 is FYNNEI. V gave up 8 bases and J gave up 6 bases; unmatched junction bases: 12. The CDR3 loop is CASRRTGTEFEQYF. CDR3 DNA: TGTGCCAGCCGCAGGACAGGGACGGAGTTCGAGCAGTACTTC.

CDR3 sequence reads: CASNRVGEDYEQYF. CDR3 DNA: TGCGCCAGCAATCGTGTTGGGGAGGACTACGAGCAGTACTTC. V is TRBV5-1 and J is TRBJ2-7; D perhaps matches TRBD2 (6 bases). This CDR3 contains 14 residues. Per germline, CDR1 SGHRS and CDR2 YFSETQ. Trimming took off 6 bases at V and 3 bases at J, with 16 bases between the two ends. Together with reference TRBV5-1 and TRBJ2-7, the CDR3 gives the full variable domain: KAGVTQTPRYLIKTRGQQVTLSCSPISGHRSVSWYQQTPGQGLQFLFEYFSETQRNKGNFPGRFSGRQFSNSRSEMNVSTLELGDSALYLCASNRVGEDYEQYFGPGTRLTVT.

With regard to this clone: One end of the junction varies from germline; a read error may be responsible. The chain uses TRBV28 and TRBJ2-3; TRBD1 matches at 10 bases. The CDR3 sequence is 21 residues long. Germline V gene lookup returns CDR1 MDHEN and CDR2 SYDVKM. CDR3 nucleotides: TGTGCCAACAGTTCCAGACCATTTTCCCGGACAGGGGGACACCGCACAGATACGCAGTATTTT. It specifies CANSSRPFSRTGGHRTDTQYF.

The chain links TRBV19 to TRBJ2-6; TRBD1 might be the D (5 bases). Germline lookup yields CDR1 LNHDA and CDR2 SQIVND (reference sequence). Trimming left V 7 bases short and J 2 bases short, with 9 bases between. This CDR3 is built from 14 residues. The CDR3, as DNA: TGTGCCAGTATCCCCAGGGCTGGGGCCAACGTCCTGACTTTC. Translating it yields CASIPRAGANVLTF.

The chain links TRBV15 to TRBJ1-2, with a weak D call TRBD1 (6 bases). The CDR3 consists of 13 residues. Germline V CDR1 and CDR2: LNHNV, YYDKDF (reference sequence). The germline V and J ends were trimmed by 5 bases and 6 bases, with 13 bases remaining between them. The CDR3 nucleotides are TGTGCCACCAGCTCAAGGGGGAACAATGGCTACACCTTC. Translating gives CATSSRGNNGYTF. Together with reference TRBV15 and TRBJ1-2, the CDR3 gives the full variable domain: DAMVIQNPRYQVTQFGKPVTLSCSQTLNHNVMYWYQQKSSQAPKLLFHYYDKDFNNEADTPDNFQSRRPNTSFCFLDIRSPGLGDTAMYLCATSSRGNNGYTFGSGTRLTVV.

The genes are TRBV19 and TRBJ2-3; D perhaps matches TRBD1 (5 bases). The V and J ends lost 3 bases and 4 bases respectively, with 5 bases between them. Germline V gives CDR1 LNHDA, CDR2 SQIVND (reference sequence). The CDR3 totals 12 residues. CDR3 in amino acids: CASSIRADTQYF. The CDR3 DNA sequence: TGTGCCAGTAGTATCAGGGCAGATACGCAGTATTTT.

CDR3: CASSLGTRQETQYF. The CDR3 DNA is TGTGCCAGCAGCTTGGGGACTAGGCAAGAGACCCAGTACTTC. V is TRBV11-2 and J is TRBJ2-5; 8 bases are shared with TRBD2. CDR1 SGHAT and CDR2 FQNNGV come from the germline V gene. There are 14 residues in the CDR3. J lost 2 bases, V lost 3 bases, and 2 bases had no gene match.

V and J are TRBV15 and TRBJ2-5, with D unresolved. In germline, CDR1 is LNHNV, CDR2 YYDKDF (reference sequence). V was pared by 5 bases and J by 6 bases, with 10 bases between. The CDR3 has 12 amino acids. The chain's CDR3 is CATSPPGQTQYF. The CDR3 DNA is TGTGCCACCAGCCCACCTGGGCAGACCCAGTACTTC.

The chain is built from TRBV4-3 and TRBJ1-1, with D uncertain. V was trimmed by 0 bases and J by 4 bases, leaving 12 bases between them. The CDR3 covers 15 residues. Germline V gives CDR1 LGHNA, CDR2 YSLEER. The DNA for the CDR3 is TGCGCCAGCAGCCAAGAGTGGAGAGCGGTCACTGAAGCTTTCTTT. It yields the protein CASSQEWRAVTEAFF.

This clone appeared a few times. The CDR3 bases are TGTGCCAGCAACATGAGAGGGAGCGGGACCTACGAGCAGTACTTC. This codes for CASNMRGSGTYEQYF. The chain carries TRBV28 and TRBJ2-7; TRBD2 aligns across 7 bases. The CDR3 extends over 15 amino acids. V dropped 7 bases and J dropped 2; count of bases not matched to a gene: 11. Germline CDR1 is MDHEN and CDR2 is SYDVKM. The full variable domain, completed using reference TRBV28 and TRBJ2-7, is DVKVTQSSRYLVKRTGEKVFLECVQDMDHENMFWYRQDPGLGLRLIYFSYDVKMKEKGDIPEGYSVSREKKERFSLILESASTNQTSMYLCASNMRGSGTYEQYFGPGTRLTVT.